This TCR beta chain came from a study of blood T cell repertoires in COVID-19. Study background: Material from acute and convalescent COVID-19 was sourced from the United States, Italy and Spain.

A word on this clone: Other DNA sequences from this sample encode an identical CDR3 as well.

V shed 5 bases and J shed 1 base, with 5 bases lying between them. Germline V gives CDR1 SGHRS, CDR2 YFSETQ. The CDR3 sequence is 12 residues long. Participants came from under 30 US areas, aged roughly 18 to 100 years. Which cohort a participant joined came from the clinical history participants gave. All recovered Cohort 3 donors got two negative PCRs, got clearance, or saw symptom resolution. Generated by immunoSEQ multiplex PCR, the TCRdb table keeps only in-frame clones and is missing some. Among just over 350,000 clones listed, 87% were seen once. The specimen sequenced was PBMCs or T cells enriched from blood (not recorded which). V usage is TRBV5-1 and J usage is TRBJ2-3, with D hard to call. This TCR came from a woman aged 30 to 39 who had recovered from COVID-19. This chain's CDR3 is CASRGGTDTQYF. Written as DNA, the CDR3 is TGCGCCAGCAGGGGCGGCACAGATACGCAGTATTTT. Full variable domain (outside the CDR3, taken from reference TRBV5-1 and TRBJ2-3): KAGVTQTPRYLIKTRGQQVTLSCSPISGHRSVSWYQQTPGQGLQFLFEYFSETQRNKGNFPGRFSGRQFSNSRSEMNVSTLELGDSALYLCASRGGTDTQYFGPGTRLTVL.